These 9 T cell receptor beta chains share one sample of origin, sequenced in a study of CD8 T cells in ankylosing spondylitis. Whole-study findings and limits: In ankylosing spondylitis blood, a motif of roughly eight highly homologous TCR beta variants appeared characteristic.

TCRdb fed the 5' RACE reads into MiXCR, producing one record per CDR3 protein. The table includes under 950,000 distinct CDR3 sequences, around 17% detected once. No cognate antigen is known for these TCRs. Sequenced input: blood, either unsorted or a sorted T cell fraction (not recorded which). These TCRs come from a male donor with ankylosing spondylitis.

This clonotype appeared a few times. The chain links TRBV20-1 to TRBJ1-1; D not resolved. The V and J ends lost 5 bases and 0 bases respectively, with 19 bases between them. The CDR3 runs to 16 residues. CDR1 is DFQATT, CDR2 SNEGSKA, per germline (reference sequence). The CDR3: CSAPGPPPGMNTEAFF. In DNA, the CDR3 is TGCAGTGCTCCCGGGCCGCCGCCGGGGATGAACACTGAAGCTTTCTTT.

This chain joins TRBV19 and TRBJ1-5; D may be TRBD1 (6 bases). V lost 7 bases and J lost 0, with 16 bases in between. Germline loops: CDR1 LNHDA, CDR2 SQIVND (reference sequence). CDR3 length equals 16 residues. The CDR3 sequence: CASTARAGASNQPQHF. Here the CDR3 DNA reads TGTGCCAGTACTGCTCGGGCAGGGGCTAGCAATCAGCCCCAGCATTTT. Together with reference TRBV19 and TRBJ1-5, the CDR3 gives the full variable domain: DGGITQSPKYLFRKEGQNVTLSCEQNLNHDAMYWYRQDPGQGLRLIYYSQIVNDFQKGDIAEGYSVSREKKESFPLTVTSAQKNPTAFYLCASTARAGASNQPQHFGDGTRLSIL.

This clonotype was picked up many times. V usage is TRBV12-3 or TRBV12-4 and J usage is TRBJ2-1; 8 bases match TRBD2. With V trimmed by 5 bases and J by 3 bases, 6 bases remained unmatched. The CDR3 totals 15 residues. This chain's CDR3 is CASSRTSGDYNEQFF. In DNA, the CDR3 is TGTGCCAGCAGTCGAACTAGCGGCGACTACAATGAGCAGTTCTTC.

Only a few counts were recorded for this clonotype. The genes are TRBV5-1 and TRBJ2-7, with TRBD2 matching over 10 bases. The CDR3 sequence is 16 residues long. The germline gives CDR1 SGHRS, CDR2 YFSETQ. J gave up 3 bases and V 1 base, and 7 bases lay outside the gene matches. The chain's CDR3 is CASSLQRGGQFYEQYF. The CDR3 DNA follows: TGCGCCAGCAGCTTGCAGCGGGGGGGCCAATTCTACGAGCAGTACTTC.

The gene calls are TRBV15 and TRBJ2-3; 8 nucleotides line up with TRBD2. The germline V gene has CDR1 LNHNV and CDR2 YYDKDF (reference sequence). The CDR3 length is 15 residues. The J segment lost 4 bases and the V segment lost 0 bases, leaving 3 bases of the junction unmatched. CDR3 loop: CATSRESGGADTQYF. Written as DNA, the CDR3 is TGTGCCACCAGCAGAGAAAGCGGGGGCGCAGATACGCAGTATTTT.

Comments on this clonotype: The conserved phenylalanine or tryptophan is not found at the CDR3 terminus, so this likely reflects a read error. This chain joins TRBV20-1 and TRBJ1-2, with D tentatively TRBD1 (6 bases). CDR3 length: 15 amino acids. Germline V lookup: CDR1 DFQATT, CDR2 SNEGSKA (reference sequence). V lost 6 bases and J lost 4, with 21 bases in between. The CDR3 sequence: CSAIDRLLTSYGYTI. The CDR3 nucleotides are TGCAGTGCCATCGACAGGCTCCTGACTTCCTATGGCTACACCATC.

This clonotype occurred a few times. The V and J genes are TRBV2 and TRBJ2-1; tentatively, D is TRBD2 (5 bases). Trimming left V 5 bases short and J 0 bases short, with 11 bases between. CDR1 and CDR2 (germline): SNHLY, FYNNEI. The CDR3 has 15 residues. The CDR3 DNA sequence: TGTGCCAGCAGTAAAAGGGAGAGCTCCTACAATGAGCAGTTCTTC. Protein sequence: CASSKRESSYNEQFF.

As concerns this clonotype: This may be a read error: a much more frequent sequence differs by one nucleotide. The V gene is TRBV7-3, the J gene TRBJ2-2, with D unresolved. V lost 5 bases to trimming and J lost 4 bases, with 8 bases between them. Germline CDR1 and CDR2: SGHTA and FQGTGA. The CDR3 runs to 13 residues. The CDR3 loop reads CASSRKITGELFF. The CDR3 DNA sequence: TGTGCCAGCAGCCGGAAGATCACCGGGGAGCTGTTTTTT.

This clonotype was observed a few times. The CDR3 sequence is CASSYSGQGGSYEQYF. The CDR3 region has the DNA TGTGCCAGCAGTTACTCGGGGCAGGGTGGCTCCTACGAGCAGTACTTC. The genes are TRBV6-5 and TRBJ2-7; possible D gene TRBD1, 5 bases. The V end was cut by 0 bases, the J end by 0 bases, with 12 bases between. Germline CDR1 MNHEY, CDR2 SVGAGI. CDR3 length: 16 amino acids.